This T cell receptor beta chain was captured in a study of radiation and T cells in renal cell carcinoma. The treatment: treatment-naive control, cytoreductive nephrectomy. With regard to this clone: Its antigen is not identified. Different DNA sequences within this sample yield the same CDR3.

Sequencing was performed with immunoSEQ multiplex PCR; in TCRdb, only in-frame clones are kept and a portion is missing. This table has roughly 14,000 clones, more than 55% appearing once. Study observations and caveats: Compared with controls, irradiated tumors had more, larger dominant CDR3 motifs.

V lost 6 bases and J 6 bases, leaving 14 bases between the germline ends. The CDR3 contains 12 residues. Germline assignment: CDR1 SQVTM and CDR2 ANQGSEA. The receptor was derived from a man in his fifties or sixties with renal cell carcinoma. The specimen comprised tumor tissue, sampled from a patient whose treatment was nephrectomy without radiotherapy. This sequence joins TRBV29-1 and TRBJ1-2, with a weak D call TRBD1 (6 bases). Here the CDR3 reads CSVTGTTNGYTF. CDR3 DNA sequence: TGCAGCGTCACGGGGACAACCAATGGCTACACCTTC.